A selection of T cell receptor beta chains follows, all from one sample in a study of control samples from healthy donors and cancer patients. Assay: immunoSEQ multiplex PCR; the TCRdb copy retains only in-frame clones and omits some. The table lists fewer than 60,000 clones, 80% to 90% of them singletons, with approximately 2.6% in the top ten. Sample: PBMCs. These receptors came from a woman between 45 and 60 years old with lung cancer. The CDR3 runs from the conserved cysteine through the conserved F or W.

j_call v_call cdr3_aa
TRBJ2-7 TRBV6-2/TRBV6-3 CASSLQGPSYEQYF
TRBJ2-3 TRBV20-1 CSASPAGGTDTQYF
TRBJ1-1 TRBV7-6 CASSLEVNTEAFF
TRBJ1-1 TRBV19 CASSTQGIGDTEAFF
TRBJ1-2 TRBV18 CASSPPGGADYGYTF
TRBJ1-2 TRBV6-5 CASSFAPALGYTF
TRBJ1-2 TRBV19 CASSTRDGFRF
TRBJ1-1 TRBV2 CASSAGLNTEAFF
TRBJ1-1 TRBV27 CASSFAGVNTEAFF
TRBJ1-1 TRBV12-3/TRBV12-4 CASRGSSEAFF
TRBJ1-5 TRBV2 CASSDPGQPQHF
TRBJ1-1 TRBV12-3/TRBV12-4 CASSLPTAEAFF
TRBJ2-2 TRBV3-1/TRBV3-2 CASSRTSGLTGELFF
TRBJ1-3 TRBV6-5 CASSYSFERGNTIYF
TRBJ1-1 TRBV27 CASSTTGHGNTEAFF
TRBJ1-5 TRBV6-2/TRBV6-3 CASSLRAGNSNQPQHF
TRBJ2-1 TRBV7-9 CASKMVNNEQFF
TRBJ1-1 TRBV2 CASSESQGGEAFF
TRBJ1-2 TRBV9 CASSATVQGDGYTF
TRBJ1-5 TRBV12-3/TRBV12-4 CASSFKYNQPQHF
TRBJ1-4 TRBV5-1 CASTVETGVEKLFF
TRBJ1-2 TRBV19 CAAPPLTAEYGYTF
TRBJ1-2 TRBV12-3/TRBV12-4 CASSRTGKYGYTF
TRBJ1-1 TRBV10-2 CASSWGSGTEAFF
TRBJ1-2 TRBV27 CASSLRQGIYGYTF
TRBJ2-3 TRBV6-2/TRBV6-3 CASSYSTSSTDTQYF
TRBJ2-1 TRBV20-1 CSARDRNEQFF
TRBJ2-5 TRBV7-2 CASSLREGGETQYF
TRBJ2-1 TRBV3-1/TRBV3-2 CASSRQDFYNEQFF
TRBJ2-1 TRBV29-1 CSVEITGLAGGLTEQFF
TRBJ2-5 TRBV27 CATRTSGGAETQYF
TRBJ2-2 TRBV9 CASSAGSGGGAGTGELFF
TRBJ1-5 TRBV19 CASSIARPSNQPQHF
TRBJ1-2 TRBV27 CASSSNSRGGYGYTF
TRBJ1-6 TRBV9 CASGEGSPRYNSPLHF
TRBJ1-1 TRBV7-9 CASSPTVGDGAFF
TRBJ1-1 TRBV28 CASSLSRDTEAFF
TRBJ1-1 TRBV9 CASSGTVWSTEAFF
TRBJ1-3 TRBV5-8 CASSSERHSGNTIYF